These T cell receptor beta chains were read from a single sample in a study of blood T cell repertoires in COVID-19. The table came from immunoSEQ multiplex PCR; TCRdb's copy has only in-frame clones and leaves some out. The data show about 480,000 clones, approximately 90% seen once. The sample comprised PBMCs or T cells enriched from blood (not recorded which). All receptors derive from a woman aged 40 to 50 who had recovered from COVID-19. Each CDR3 is given without its conserved first and last residue. Fields, in order: V gene, J gene, clone size, CDR3 protein. Clone sizes are given selectively: once, few, many, or a class where the clone is expanded.

TRBV7-2	TRBJ1-1	NA	ASSPTGVNTEAF
TRBV7-9	TRBJ1-1	NA	ASSLSRNTEAF
TRBV18	TRBJ1-1	NA	ASSPIQGAETEAF
TRBV18	TRBJ2-1	NA	ASSSSLADNEQF
TRBV4-2	TRBJ1-3	few	ASSQDVAAGNTIY
TRBV4-3	TRBJ2-1	NA	ASSQEGGRAMEYNEQF
TRBV6-2/TRBV6-3	TRBJ1-3	NA	ASSYSIRNTIY
TRBV4-3	TRBJ1-4	NA	ASSQPQAAGRWANEKLF
TRBV4-1	TRBJ2-6	NA	ASSQGAGFDSGANVLT
TRBV19	TRBJ2-7	NA	ASSLKPQGAYEQY
TRBV5-1	TRBJ2-3	NA	ASSVLAGDTDTQY
TRBV19	TRBJ2-1	NA	ASSASGRNEQF
TRBV18	TRBJ2-5	NA	ASSLRTGVGETQY
TRBV20-1	TRBJ1-5	NA	SASRGYNQPQH
TRBV14	TRBJ1-1	NA	ASSPSERDSFMNTEAF
TRBV12-3/TRBV12-4	TRBJ1-2	NA	ASTGGTGEGYT
TRBV27	TRBJ2-1	once	ASPPGGRLRGEQF
TRBV24-1	TRBJ1-5	NA	ATSDTTGSNQPQH
TRBV5-1	TRBJ2-7	NA	ASRLQGASYEQY
TRBV30	TRBJ1-2	few	AWSVLGALGGYT
TRBV5-4	TRBJ2-1	NA	ASSLGLAGRLMDEQF
TRBV24-1	TRBJ2-3	NA	ATSDLKGLAGYTQY
TRBV18	TRBJ2-1	NA	ASSPSGNGEQF
TRBV7-9	TRBJ1-1	few	ASSPSGSGNTEAF
TRBV2	TRBJ1-3	NA	ASSEGHLGRNTIY
TRBV3-1/TRBV3-2	TRBJ1-5	NA	ASSQASSNQPQH
TRBV19	TRBJ2-7	few	ASSFIAGGPHEQY
TRBV11-3	TRBJ2-1	NA	ASSPIAGSSEQF
TRBV18	TRBJ2-2	NA	ASSPPNTANTGELF
TRBV25-1	TRBJ1-1	NA	ASSEFRGSNTEAF
TRBV29-1	TRBJ2-1	NA	SVRREGWEQF
TRBV2	TRBJ1-1	NA	ASSVQGDDTEAF
TRBV7-9	TRBJ2-1	NA	ASSLGSSGGFSSYNEQF